A single sample gave rise to the 28 T cell receptor beta chains below, sequenced in a study of early T cells in non-severe SARS-CoV-2 infection. TCRdb redid the calling of the 5' RACE reads with MiXCR, one entry per CDR3 protein. The sample comprises 65,000 to 90,000 distinct CDR3 sequences, around 12% of which are singletons, and about 6% rests with the top ten. Source material: whole blood. The receptor set was obtained from an adult who was a healthcare worker with PCR-confirmed SARS-CoV-2 infection or an uninfected control (not recorded which).

This chain connects TRBV27 to TRBJ2-1; D might be TRBD2 (6 bases). This CDR3 is built from 16 residues. V was shortened by 0 bases and J by 4 bases, with 13 bases between the two germline ends. Germline CDR1 is MNHEY and CDR2 is SMNVEV (reference sequence). CDR3: CASSLSPGSGYNEQFF. CDR3 bases: TGTGCCAGCAGTTTATCGCCGGGAAGCGGGTACAATGAGCAGTTCTTC.

This clonotype was counted ten times or more. The J gene is TRBJ1-1, the V gene TRBV18; unclear D gene. From germline, CDR1 is KGHSH and CDR2 LQKENI. Trimming took off 3 bases at V and 5 bases at J, with 13 bases between the two ends. This CDR3 is 14 amino acids long. The CDR3 is CASSPSQRATEAFF. For the CDR3, the DNA is TGTGCCAGCTCACCGAGTCAGAGGGCTACTGAAGCTTTCTTT.

The V and J genes are TRBV29-1 and TRBJ2-5; 9 bases agree with TRBD2. Germline CDR1 reads SQVTM; CDR2 reads ANQGSEA. The ends lost 5 bases at V and 2 bases at J; junction bases unmatched: 3. The length of the CDR3 is 13 residues. CDR3 in DNA: TGCAGCGTTTCAGCGGGAGGACAAGAGACCCAGTACTTC. Translation: CSVSAGGQETQYF.

This rearrangement joins TRBV18 to TRBJ2-3; 7 bases agree with TRBD2. This CDR3 has 15 residues. Germline-derived CDR1 and CDR2 are KGHSH and LQKENI. Trimming at V came to 1 base and at J to 4 bases, leaving 5 bases not matched to a gene. This CDR3 reads CASSPLGGHADTQYF. The CDR3 DNA reads as TGTGCCAGCTCACCACTGGGAGGGCACGCAGATACGCAGTATTTT.

This clonotype was observed at least ten times. V and J are TRBV11-2 and TRBJ2-3; D remains ambiguous. V shed 5 bases and J shed 0 bases, with 12 bases lying between them. This CDR3 is 15 amino acids long. Germline CDR1 is SGHAT and CDR2 is FQNNGV. CDR3 protein: CASSPRSTSTDTQYF. CDR3 DNA: TGTGCCAGCAGCCCCAGATCTACTAGCACAGATACGCAGTATTTT.

V and J are TRBV7-9 and TRBJ1-5; D is ambiguous. Looked up from germline, CDR1 is SEHNR and CDR2 is FQNEAQ (reference sequence). V lost 0 bases to trimming and J lost 6 bases, with 9 bases between them. The CDR3 length is 14 residues. CDR3: CASSLAGSSQPQHF. The CDR3 nucleotides read TGTGCCAGCAGCTTAGCAGGGAGTAGTCAGCCCCAGCATTTT.

This sequence joins TRBV5-1 and TRBJ2-3; 8 nucleotides align to TRBD2. V gave up 3 bases and J gave up 0 bases; unmatched junction bases: 6. This CDR3 spans 16 amino acids. Germline CDR1 and CDR2: SGHRS and YFSETQ. In DNA, the CDR3 is TGCGCCAGCAGCTACGGACTAGCCGCTAGCACAGATACGCAGTATTTT. It yields the protein CASSYGLAASTDTQYF.

Many counts were recorded for this clonotype. The CDR3 region is CASSSTTRTVYTIYF. The CDR3 bases are TGTGCCAGCAGCTCCACCACTCGGACAGTCTACACCATATATTTT. The V call is TRBV5-6, the J call TRBJ1-3; possibly TRBD1 for D (6 bases). Germline V lookup: CDR1 SGHDT, CDR2 YYEEEE. V dropped 3 bases and J dropped 8 bases, with 18 bases sitting between them. CDR3 length: 15 amino acids.

Ten or more counts support this clonotype. This sequence joins TRBV29-1 and TRBJ1-1, with D unresolved. V shed 3 bases and J shed 1 base, with 6 bases lying between them. CDR3 length equals 12 residues. CDR1 and CDR2 from the germline V gene are SQVTM and ANQGSEA. In DNA, the CDR3 is TGCAGCGTTGATGACCCGAACACTGAAGCTTTCTTT. Translation gives CSVDDPNTEAFF.

The table lists this clonotype with a few counts. V and J are TRBV7-3 and TRBJ2-7; D may be TRBD2 (6 bases). Germline CDR1 SGHTA, CDR2 FQGTGA. The CDR3 is 15 residues long. V was shortened by 2 bases and J by 2 bases, with 13 bases between the two germline ends. The CDR3 sequence is CASSLGSGVAYEQYF. The DNA of the CDR3 is TGTGCCAGCAGCTTAGGGTCGGGAGTCGCCTACGAGCAGTACTTC.

This chain uses TRBV29-1 with TRBJ2-5, with 9 bases fitting TRBD2. The CDR3 has 12 amino acids. V lost 6 bases, J lost 1 base, and 0 bases stayed unmatched. Germline CDR1 SQVTM, CDR2 ANQGSEA. As DNA, the CDR3 is TGCAGCGTGACTAGCGGCCAAGAGACCCAGTACTTC. Its translation: CSVTSGQETQYF.

This clonotype has at least ten counts. The J gene is TRBJ1-2, the V gene TRBV20-1, with D possibly TRBD1 on 5 matching bases. V was pared by 6 bases and J by 6 bases, with 23 bases between. The length of the CDR3 is 15 residues. Germline values: CDR1 DFQATT, CDR2 SNEGSKA (reference sequence). The CDR3 sequence is CSASPGPRRGDGYTF. The CDR3 DNA sequence: TGCAGTGCGAGTCCAGGCCCCCGGAGAGGGGATGGCTACACCTTC.

This clonotype was detected only a few times. The chain employs TRBV29-1 and TRBJ1-2; D gene unclear. Germline V gives CDR1 SQVTM, CDR2 ANQGSEA. Trimming shortened V by 6 bases and J by 3 bases, and 17 bases separated the two germline ends. This CDR3 comprises 14 residues. The CDR3: CSVRGKSTYYGYTF. The CDR3 coding sequence is TGCAGCGTCCGAGGAAAGTCGACCTACTATGGCTACACCTTC.

The table lists this clonotype with a few counts. V and J are TRBV6-2 or TRBV6-3 and TRBJ2-1, with a tentative D call TRBD1 (6 bases). V lost 6 bases and J 4 bases, leaving 13 bases between the germline ends. The CDR3 runs to 14 residues. Germline values: CDR1 MNHEY, CDR2 SVGEGT. CDR3 DNA: TGTGCCAGCAGGGGGGCGTCCCATTACAATGAGCAGTTCTTC. Amino acid sequence: CASRGASHYNEQFF.

This clonotype was seen repeatedly, ten times or more. The V gene is TRBV6-1, the J gene TRBJ2-7; tentatively, D is TRBD1 (5 bases). The CDR3 has 13 residues. V was shortened by 3 bases and J by 2 bases, with 8 bases between the two germline ends. CDR1 and CDR2 (germline): MNHNS, SASEGT. Written as DNA, the CDR3 is TGTGCCAGCAGTGAGAGACAGCCCTACGAGCAGTACTTC. Its translation is CASSERQPYEQYF.

This clonotype has just a few counts. CDR3 nucleotides: TGTGCCAGCAGTTTGGTTGGAGGGGGGACCGGTGAGCAGTTCTTC. Amino acid sequence: CASSLVGGGTGEQFF. This chain uses TRBV12-3 or TRBV12-4 with TRBJ2-1; either TRBD1 or TRBD2 may supply D (6 bases each). Trimming removed 3 bases from V and 9 bases from J, with 18 bases in between. The CDR3 runs 15 residues.

CDR3 loop: CASSHPGQSLEQYF. The CDR3 DNA reads as TGTGCCAGCAGTCACCCGGGACAGTCGTTAGAGCAGTACTTC. The chain links TRBV12-3 or TRBV12-4 to TRBJ2-7, with 7 bases fitting TRBD1. V lost 5 bases to trimming and J lost 7 bases; unmatched junction nucleotides: 11. The CDR3 covers 14 residues.

The chain uses TRBV13 and TRBJ2-5; D unclear. V shed 2 bases and J shed 4 bases, with 5 bases lying between them. This CDR3 spans 12 amino acids. Germline V CDR1 and CDR2: PRHDT, FYEKMQ (reference sequence). CDR3 bases: TGTGCCAGCAGCTTAAGGTCAGAGACCCAGTACTTC. Protein sequence: CASSLRSETQYF.

This clonotype was picked up many times. The V and J genes are TRBV20-1 and TRBJ2-2; 12 bases fit TRBD1. Germline CDR1 is DFQATT and CDR2 is SNEGSKA (reference sequence). The CDR3 runs 15 residues. The trim removed 3 bases at V and 6 bases at J, leaving 5 bases unmatched. The CDR3 sequence: CSARAGTGGSGELFF. CDR3 sequence (DNA): TGCAGTGCTAGGGCCGGGACAGGGGGCTCCGGGGAGCTGTTTTTT.

The V and J genes are TRBV7-8 and TRBJ2-1; 9 bases line up with TRBD1. Germline CDR1 and CDR2: SGHVS and FQNEAQ. Trimming took 5 bases from V and 0 from J; bases not matched to a gene: 2. The CDR3 spans 15 residues. In DNA, the CDR3 is TGTGCCAGCAGCATGGGACAGGGCTCCTACAATGAGCAGTTCTTC. Protein product: CASSMGQGSYNEQFF. The whole variable domain, filled in from reference TRBV7-8 and TRBJ2-1, reads GAGVSQSPRYKVAKRGQDVALRCDPISGHVSLFWYQQALGQGPEFLTYFQNEAQLDKSGLPSDRFFAERPEGSVSTLKIQRTQQEDSAVYLCASSMGQGSYNEQFFGPGTRLTVL.

This clonotype was recorded many times. The rearrangement links TRBV20-1 to TRBJ2-3; TRBD2 matches at 8 bases. Germline CDR1 and CDR2: DFQATT and SNEGSKA (reference sequence). Trimming cost V 0 bases and J 3 bases; bases outside gene matches: 5. The CDR3 runs 15 residues. The CDR3 DNA follows: TGCAGTGCTAGAGACCCGGGAGGGCGAACAGATACGCAGTATTTT. This translates into CSARDPGGRTDTQYF.

This clonotype came up many times. The V call is TRBV10-3, the J call TRBJ2-1, with a tentative D call TRBD2 (5 bases). Germline V gives CDR1 ENHRY, CDR2 SYGVKD. Trimming removed 5 bases from V and 10 bases from J, with 9 bases in between. CDR3 length equals 11 residues. CDR3 amino acids: CAISLGVEQFF. The CDR3 coding sequence is TGTGCCATCAGTTTGGGAGTGGAGCAGTTCTTC.

The rearrangement links TRBV2 to TRBJ1-5; unclear D gene. CDR3 length: 13 residues. Germline V lookup: CDR1 SNHLY, CDR2 FYNNEI. V lost 7 bases to trimming and J lost 1 base, with 8 bases between them. CDR3 region: CASNGDSNQPQHF. The CDR3 bases are TGTGCCAGCAATGGAGACAGCAATCAGCCCCAGCATTTT.

This clonotype was observed at least ten times. This rearrangement joins TRBV20-1 to TRBJ1-3, with 7 positions matching TRBD1. The CDR3 covers 14 residues. Unmatched junction bases numbered 7, after V lost 5 bases and J lost 3 bases. CDR1 and CDR2 (germline): DFQATT, SNEGSKA (reference sequence). The DNA for the CDR3 is TGCAGTGCTTCCGACAGGGAAGTTGGAAACACCATATATTTT. Amino acid sequence: CSASDREVGNTIYF.

The V call is TRBV2, the J call TRBJ2-5; D remains unclear. This CDR3 is 13 amino acids long. V was clipped by 4 bases and J by 2 bases, with 8 bases between them. CDR1 is SNHLY, CDR2 FYNNEI, per germline. This CDR3 reads CASSGPRQETQYF. In DNA, the CDR3 is TGTGCCAGCAGTGGACCTCGGCAAGAGACCCAGTACTTC.

CDR3 sequence reads: CSADTGGPEAFF. CDR3 DNA: TGCAGTGCTGACACAGGGGGCCCTGAAGCTTTCTTT. The chain links TRBV20-1 to TRBJ1-1; 9 bases map to TRBD1. V lost 5 bases and J lost 6; bases outside the gene matches: 4. The CDR3 spans 12 residues. Germline V CDR1 and CDR2: DFQATT, SNEGSKA (reference sequence).

The chain recombines TRBV5-1 with TRBJ2-7; no clear D. CDR1 and CDR2 (germline): SGHRS, YFSETQ. V gave up 0 bases and J gave up 2 bases, with 12 bases separating them. The CDR3 has 15 amino acids. In nucleotides, the CDR3 is TGCGCCAGCAGCTTGGAGATCGGAGTAGCCTACGAGCAGTACTTC. Its translation: CASSLEIGVAYEQYF.

This clonotype came up a few times. In nucleotides, the CDR3 is TGTGCCAGCAGGTATCGAGGGCAGGTGGACACTGAAGCTTTCTTT. It translates to CASRYRGQVDTEAFF. The chain employs TRBV7-3 and TRBJ1-1; the D is unclear. V was cut by 6 bases and J by 3 bases, with 17 bases left in between. CDR3 size: 15 residues. Germline loops: CDR1 SGHTA, CDR2 FQGTGA.